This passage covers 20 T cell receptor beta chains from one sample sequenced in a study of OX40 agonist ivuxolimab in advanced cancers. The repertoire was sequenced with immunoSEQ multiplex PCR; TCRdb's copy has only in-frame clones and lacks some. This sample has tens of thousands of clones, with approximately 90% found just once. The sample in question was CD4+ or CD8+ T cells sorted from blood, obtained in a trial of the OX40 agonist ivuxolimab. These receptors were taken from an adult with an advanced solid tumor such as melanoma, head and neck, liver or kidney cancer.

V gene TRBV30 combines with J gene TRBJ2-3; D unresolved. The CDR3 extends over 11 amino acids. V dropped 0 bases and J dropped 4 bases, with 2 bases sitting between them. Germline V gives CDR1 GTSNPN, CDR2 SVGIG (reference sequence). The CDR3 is CAWSVPDTQYF. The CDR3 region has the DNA TGTGCCTGGAGTGTACCAGATACGCAGTATTTT.

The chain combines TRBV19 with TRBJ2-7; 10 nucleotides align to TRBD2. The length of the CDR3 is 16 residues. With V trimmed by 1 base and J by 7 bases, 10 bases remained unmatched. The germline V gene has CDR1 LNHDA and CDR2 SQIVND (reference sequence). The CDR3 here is CASSIVAAGGQVEQYF. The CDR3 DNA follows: TGTGCCAGTAGTATAGTTGCAGCGGGAGGGCAGGTTGAGCAGTACTTC.

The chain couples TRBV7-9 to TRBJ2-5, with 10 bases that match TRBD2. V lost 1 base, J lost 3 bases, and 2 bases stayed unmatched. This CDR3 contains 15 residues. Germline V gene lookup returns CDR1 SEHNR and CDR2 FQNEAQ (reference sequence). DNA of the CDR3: TGTGCCAGCAGCTTAGGCCTAGCGGGAGAAGAGACCCAGTACTTC. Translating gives CASSLGLAGEETQYF.

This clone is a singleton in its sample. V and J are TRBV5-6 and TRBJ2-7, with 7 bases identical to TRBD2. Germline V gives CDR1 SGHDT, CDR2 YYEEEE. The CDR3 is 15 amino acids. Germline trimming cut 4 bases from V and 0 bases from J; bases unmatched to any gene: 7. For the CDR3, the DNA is TGTGCCAGCAGCGCCGCTAGCGGTAGCTCCTACGAGCAGTACTTC. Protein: CASSAASGSSYEQYF.

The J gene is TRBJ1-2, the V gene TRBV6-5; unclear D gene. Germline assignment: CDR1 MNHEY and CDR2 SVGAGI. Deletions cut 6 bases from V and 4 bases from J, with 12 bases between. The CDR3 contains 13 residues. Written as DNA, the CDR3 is TGTGCCAGCAGGGGGTCCGGTGTCTATGGCTACACCTTC. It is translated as CASRGSGVYGYTF.

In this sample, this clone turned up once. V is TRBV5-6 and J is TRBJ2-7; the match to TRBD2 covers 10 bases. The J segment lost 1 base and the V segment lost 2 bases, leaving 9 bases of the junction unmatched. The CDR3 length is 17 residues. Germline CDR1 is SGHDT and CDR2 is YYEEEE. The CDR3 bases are TGTGCCAGCAGCTTTCGGGGTAGCGGGAGGATTTCCTACGAGCAGTACTTC. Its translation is CASSFRGSGRISYEQYF.

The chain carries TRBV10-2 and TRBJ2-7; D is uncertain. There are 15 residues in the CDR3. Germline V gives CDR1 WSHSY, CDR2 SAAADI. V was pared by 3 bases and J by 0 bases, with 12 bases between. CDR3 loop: CASSDDVRRSYEQYF. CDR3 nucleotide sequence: TGCGCCAGCAGTGACGATGTCCGACGCTCCTACGAGCAGTACTTC.

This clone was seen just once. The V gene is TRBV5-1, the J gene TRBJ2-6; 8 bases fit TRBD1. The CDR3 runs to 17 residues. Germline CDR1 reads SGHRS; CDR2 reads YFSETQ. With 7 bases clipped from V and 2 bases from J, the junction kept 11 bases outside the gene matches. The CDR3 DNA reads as TGCGCCAGCGGACTTCAGGGGGCAAGCGCTGGGGCCAACGTCCTGACTTTC. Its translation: CASGLQGASAGANVLTF.

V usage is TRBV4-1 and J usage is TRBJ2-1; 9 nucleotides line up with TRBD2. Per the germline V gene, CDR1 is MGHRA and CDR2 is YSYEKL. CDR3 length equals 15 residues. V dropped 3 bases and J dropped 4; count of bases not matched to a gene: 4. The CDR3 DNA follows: TGCGCCAGCAGCCATAGCGGGAGTGGGTACAATGAGCAGTTCTTC. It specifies CASSHSGSGYNEQFF.

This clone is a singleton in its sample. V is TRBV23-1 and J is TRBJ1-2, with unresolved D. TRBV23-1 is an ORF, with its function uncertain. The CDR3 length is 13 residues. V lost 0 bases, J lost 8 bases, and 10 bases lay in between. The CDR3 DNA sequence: TGCGCCAGCAGTCAATCCAATCTGGGAGGCTACACCTTC. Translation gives CASSQSNLGGYTF.

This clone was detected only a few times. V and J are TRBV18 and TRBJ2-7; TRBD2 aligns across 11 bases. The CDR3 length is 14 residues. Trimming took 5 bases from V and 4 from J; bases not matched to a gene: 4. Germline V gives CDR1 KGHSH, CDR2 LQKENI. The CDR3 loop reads CASSTTSGEYEQYF. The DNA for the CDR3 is TGTGCCAGCTCAACGACTAGCGGGGAATACGAGCAGTACTTC.

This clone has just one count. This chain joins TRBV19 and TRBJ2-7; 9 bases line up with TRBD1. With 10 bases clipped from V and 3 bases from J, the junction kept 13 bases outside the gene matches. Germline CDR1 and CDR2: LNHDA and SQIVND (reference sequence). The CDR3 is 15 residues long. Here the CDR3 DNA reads TGTGCCACGGGACAGGGCGTGACTAATATCTACGAGCAGTACTTC. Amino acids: CATGQGVTNIYEQYF. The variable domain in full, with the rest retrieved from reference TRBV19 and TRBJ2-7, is DGGITQSPKYLFRKEGQNVTLSCEQNLNHDAMYWYRQDPGQGLRLIYYSQIVNDFQKGDIAEGYSVSREKKESFPLTVTSAQKNPTAFYLCATGQGVTNIYEQYFGPGTRLTVT.

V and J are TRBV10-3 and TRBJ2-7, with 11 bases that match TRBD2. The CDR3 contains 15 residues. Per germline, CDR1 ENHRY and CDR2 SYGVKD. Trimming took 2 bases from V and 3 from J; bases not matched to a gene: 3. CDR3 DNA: TGTGCCATCAGTGAGACAGGACTAGCGGGCTACGAGCAGTACTTC. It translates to CAISETGLAGYEQYF.

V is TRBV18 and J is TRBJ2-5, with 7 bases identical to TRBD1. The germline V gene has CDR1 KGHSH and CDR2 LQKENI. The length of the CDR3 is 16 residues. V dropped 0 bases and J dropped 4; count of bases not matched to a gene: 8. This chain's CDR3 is CASSPPGRGGAETQYF. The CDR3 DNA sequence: TGTGCCAGCTCACCACCGGGTAGAGGGGGCGCAGAGACCCAGTACTTC.

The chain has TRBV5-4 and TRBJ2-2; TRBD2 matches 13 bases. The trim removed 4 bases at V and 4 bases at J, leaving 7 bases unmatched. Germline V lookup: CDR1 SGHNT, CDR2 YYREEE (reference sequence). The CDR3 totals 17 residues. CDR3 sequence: CASSPGTSGRATGELFF. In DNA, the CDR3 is TGTGCCAGCAGCCCAGGAACTAGCGGGAGGGCCACCGGGGAGCTGTTTTTT.

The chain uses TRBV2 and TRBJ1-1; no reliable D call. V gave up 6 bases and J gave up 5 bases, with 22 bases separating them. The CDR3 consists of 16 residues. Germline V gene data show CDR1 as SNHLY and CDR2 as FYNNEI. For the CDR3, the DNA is TGTGCCAGCAGGTATCGGACGGCCGTCCAGAGGACTGAAGCTTTCTTT. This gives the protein CASRYRTAVQRTEAFF.

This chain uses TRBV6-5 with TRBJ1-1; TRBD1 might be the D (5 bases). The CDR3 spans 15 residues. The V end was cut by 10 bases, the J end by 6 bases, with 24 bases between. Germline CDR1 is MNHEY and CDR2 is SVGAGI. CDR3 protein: CATKLNQGSVSEAFF. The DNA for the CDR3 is TGTGCCACAAAACTTAACCAGGGATCGGTCTCTGAAGCTTTCTTT.

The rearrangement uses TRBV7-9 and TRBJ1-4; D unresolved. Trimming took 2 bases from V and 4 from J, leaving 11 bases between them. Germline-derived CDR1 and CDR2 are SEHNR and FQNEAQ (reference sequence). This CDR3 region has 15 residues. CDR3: CASSLSGGINEKLFF. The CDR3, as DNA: TGTGCCAGCAGCTTATCAGGAGGGATTAATGAAAAACTGTTTTTT.

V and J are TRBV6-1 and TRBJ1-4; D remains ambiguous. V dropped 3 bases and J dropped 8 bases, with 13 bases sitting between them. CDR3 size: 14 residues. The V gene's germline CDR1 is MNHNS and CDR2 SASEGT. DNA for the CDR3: TGTGCCAGCAGTGATGCGGGATTGGGGGAAAAACTGTTTTTT. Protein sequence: CASSDAGLGEKLFF.

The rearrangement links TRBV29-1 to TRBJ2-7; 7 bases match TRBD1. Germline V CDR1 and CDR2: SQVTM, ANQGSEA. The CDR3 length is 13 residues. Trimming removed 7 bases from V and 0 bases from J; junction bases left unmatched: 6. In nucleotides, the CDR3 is TGCAGCGCCATGGACAGGAGCTCCTACGAGCAGTACTTC. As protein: CSAMDRSSYEQYF.